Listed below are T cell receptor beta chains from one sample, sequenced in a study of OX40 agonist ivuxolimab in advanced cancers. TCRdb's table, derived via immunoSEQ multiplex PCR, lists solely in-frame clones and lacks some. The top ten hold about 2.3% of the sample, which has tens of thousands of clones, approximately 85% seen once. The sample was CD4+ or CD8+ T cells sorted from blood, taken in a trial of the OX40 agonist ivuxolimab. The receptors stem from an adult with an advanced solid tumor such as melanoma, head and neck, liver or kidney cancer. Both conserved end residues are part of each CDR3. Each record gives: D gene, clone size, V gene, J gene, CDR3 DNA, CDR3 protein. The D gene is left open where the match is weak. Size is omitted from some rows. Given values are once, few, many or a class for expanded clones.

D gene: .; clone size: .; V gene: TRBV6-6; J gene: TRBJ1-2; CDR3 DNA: TGTGCCAGCAGTTACCGGGGGTATGGCTACACCTTC; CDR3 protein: CASSYRGYGYTF
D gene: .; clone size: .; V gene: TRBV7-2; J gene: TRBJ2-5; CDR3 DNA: TGTGCCAGCAGCTCCCAGGGGGAGACCCAGTACTTC; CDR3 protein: CASSSQGETQYF
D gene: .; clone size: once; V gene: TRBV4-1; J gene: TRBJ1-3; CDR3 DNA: TGCGCCAGCAGCCAATCGGGGAGGGGTGCTGGAAACACCATATATTTT; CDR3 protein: CASSQSGRGAGNTIYF
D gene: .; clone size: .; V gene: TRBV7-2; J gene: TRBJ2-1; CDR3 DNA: TGTGCCAGCAGCTTACAGGTTGGCTTACCGTTCTTC; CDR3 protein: CASSLQVGLPFF
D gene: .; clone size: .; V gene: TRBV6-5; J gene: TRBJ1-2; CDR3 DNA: TGTGCCAGCAGTTATTCGGGTATTGACAGTGGCTACACCTTC; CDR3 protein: CASSYSGIDSGYTF
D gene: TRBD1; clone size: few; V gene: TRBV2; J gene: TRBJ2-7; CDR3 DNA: TGTGCCAGCACTCTCGCGGGACAGGGGGCCTACGAGCAGTACTTC; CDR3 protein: CASTLAGQGAYEQYF
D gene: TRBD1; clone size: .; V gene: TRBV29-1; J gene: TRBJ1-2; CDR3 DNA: TGCAGCGCCTACAGGGGCGTCTATGGCTACACCTTC; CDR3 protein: CSAYRGVYGYTF
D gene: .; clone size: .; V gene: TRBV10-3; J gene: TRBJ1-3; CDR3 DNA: TGTGCCATCAGTGGAACCAGGGTCCGGAACACCATATATTTT; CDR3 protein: CAISGTRVRNTIYF
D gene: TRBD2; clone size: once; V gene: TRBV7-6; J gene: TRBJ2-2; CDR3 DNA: TGTGCCAGCAGCCCATGGACTAGCGGGGGGCCGGGAACCGGGGAGCTGTTTTTT; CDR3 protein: CASSPWTSGGPGTGELFF
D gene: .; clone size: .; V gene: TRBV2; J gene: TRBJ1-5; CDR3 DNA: TGTGCCAGCAGCCCTCAGGGGCATTTGGATCAGCCCCAGCATTTT; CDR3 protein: CASSPQGHLDQPQHF
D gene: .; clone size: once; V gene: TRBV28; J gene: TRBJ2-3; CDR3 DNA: TGTGCCAGCAGCCTCAGGGCAGATACGCAGTATTTT; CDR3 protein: CASSLRADTQYF
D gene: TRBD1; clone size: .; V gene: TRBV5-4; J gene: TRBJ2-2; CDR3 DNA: TGTGCCAGCAGCCAAAATTACGGACAGGGAGAGACCGGGGAGCTGTTTTTT; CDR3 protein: CASSQNYGQGETGELFF
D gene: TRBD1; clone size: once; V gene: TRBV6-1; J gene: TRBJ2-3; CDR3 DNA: TGTGCCAGCAGTGCACATCAGGGGGCAGATACGCAGTATTTT; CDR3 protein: CASSAHQGADTQYF
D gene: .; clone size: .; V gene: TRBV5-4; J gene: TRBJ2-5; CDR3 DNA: TGTGCCAGCAGCTTCCTCGGGGCGAAAGAGACCCAGTACTTC; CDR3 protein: CASSFLGAKETQYF
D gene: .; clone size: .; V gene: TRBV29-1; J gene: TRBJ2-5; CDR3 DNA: TGCAGCGTCGGCCGGGACCAAGAGACCCAGTACTTC; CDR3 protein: CSVGRDQETQYF
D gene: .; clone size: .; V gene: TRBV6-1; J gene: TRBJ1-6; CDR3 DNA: TGTGCCAGCAGGGACTCCTATAATTCACCCCTCCACTTT; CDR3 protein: CASRDSYNSPLHF
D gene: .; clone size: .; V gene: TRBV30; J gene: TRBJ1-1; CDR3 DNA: TGTGCCTGGAGTGTAAGCAGAGGAAGAACTGAAGCTTTCTTT; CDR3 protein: CAWSVSRGRTEAFF
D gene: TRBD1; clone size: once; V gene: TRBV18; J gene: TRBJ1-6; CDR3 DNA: TGTGCCAGCTCCGGGGGGACAGGGAATTCACCCCTCCACTTT; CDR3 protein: CASSGGTGNSPLHF
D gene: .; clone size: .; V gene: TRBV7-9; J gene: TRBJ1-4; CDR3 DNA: TGTGCCAGCAGCTTAGTGCTTGAAAAACTGTTTTTT; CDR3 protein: CASSLVLEKLFF
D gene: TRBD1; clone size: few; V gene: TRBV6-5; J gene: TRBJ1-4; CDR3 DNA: TGTGCCAGCAGTTACAGGACAGGGGAAGATGAAAAACTGTTTTTT; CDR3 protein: CASSYRTGEDEKLFF
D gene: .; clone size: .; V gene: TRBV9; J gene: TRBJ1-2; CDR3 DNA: TGTGCCAGCAGCGTAGTAATGGGTTCGTCTTCGGGTGGCTACACCTTC; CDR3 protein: CASSVVMGSSSGGYTF
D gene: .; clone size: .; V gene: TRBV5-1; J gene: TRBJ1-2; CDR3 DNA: TGCGCCAGCAGCTCCGGGGGGGGACATAACTATGGCTACACCTTC; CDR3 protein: CASSSGGGHNYGYTF
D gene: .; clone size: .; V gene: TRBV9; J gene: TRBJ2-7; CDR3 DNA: TGTGCCAGCAGCGTAGCCCCCGCAGTCCTCTACGAGCAGTACTTC; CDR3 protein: CASSVAPAVLYEQYF
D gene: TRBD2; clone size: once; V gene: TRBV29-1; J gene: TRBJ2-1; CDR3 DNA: TGCAGCGTTGAGACTAGCGGGGGGGCCAATGAGCAGTTCTTC; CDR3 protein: CSVETSGGANEQFF
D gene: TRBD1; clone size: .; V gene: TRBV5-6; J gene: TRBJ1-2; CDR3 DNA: TGTGCCAGCAGCTTGAGACAGGGAGATGGCTACACCTTC; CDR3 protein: CASSLRQGDGYTF
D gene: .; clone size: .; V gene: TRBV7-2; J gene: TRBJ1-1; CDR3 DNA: TGTGCCAGCAGCTTCGACAGTTTGAACACTGAAGCTTTCTTT; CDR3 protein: CASSFDSLNTEAFF
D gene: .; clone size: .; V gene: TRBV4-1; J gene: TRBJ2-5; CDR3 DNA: TGCGCCAGCAGCCAAGATCCTGAGGGGGGGGGTAGTCCGACCCAGTACTTC; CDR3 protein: CASSQDPEGGGSPTQYF
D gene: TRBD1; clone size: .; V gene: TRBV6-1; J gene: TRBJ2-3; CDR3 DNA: TGTGCCAGCAGTGTCGGACAGGGGGGTAGGGATACGCAGTATTTT; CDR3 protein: CASSVGQGGRDTQYF
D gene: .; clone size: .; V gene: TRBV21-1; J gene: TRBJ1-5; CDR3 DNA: TGTGCCAGCAGCAACGGCGGCCCTCCCCCAAATAATCAGCCCCAGCATTTT; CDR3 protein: CASSNGGPPPNNQPQHF
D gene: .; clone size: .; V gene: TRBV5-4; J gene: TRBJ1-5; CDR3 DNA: TGTGCCAGCAGCTTGGGGCCGGGGGACAATAGCAATCAGCCCCAGCATTTT; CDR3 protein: CASSLGPGDNSNQPQHF
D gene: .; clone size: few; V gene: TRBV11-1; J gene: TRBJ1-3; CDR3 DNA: TGTGCCAGCAGTCCTACGCGCTTCTCTGGAAACACCATATATTTT; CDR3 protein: CASSPTRFSGNTIYF
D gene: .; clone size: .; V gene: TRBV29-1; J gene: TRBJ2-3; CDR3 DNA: TGCAGCGTTGAAGGGGGCGCAGGTCACCGCACAGATACGCAGTATTTT; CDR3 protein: CSVEGGAGHRTDTQYF
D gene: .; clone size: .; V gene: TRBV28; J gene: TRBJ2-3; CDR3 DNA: TGTGCCAGCAGTTTGGCCCAGCATACGCAGTATTTT; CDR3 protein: CASSLAQHTQYF
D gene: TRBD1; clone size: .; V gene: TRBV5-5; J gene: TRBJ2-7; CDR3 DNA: TGTGCCAGCAGCTTACGGGACAGCTCCTACGAGCAGTACTTC; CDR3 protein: CASSLRDSSYEQYF
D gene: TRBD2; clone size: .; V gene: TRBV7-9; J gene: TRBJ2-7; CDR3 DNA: TGTGCCAGCAGCTTGGGGACGGGGGGGCGCGAGCAGTACTTC; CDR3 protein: CASSLGTGGREQYF
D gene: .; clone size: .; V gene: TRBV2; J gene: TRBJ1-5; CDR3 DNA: TGTGCCAGCAGTCAGGCGAGTCAGCCCCAGCATTTT; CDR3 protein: CASSQASQPQHF
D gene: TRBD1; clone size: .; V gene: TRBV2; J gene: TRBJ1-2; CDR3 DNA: TGTGCCAGCAGCGCAGGGGGCCTGGGCTATGGCTACACCTTC; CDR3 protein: CASSAGGLGYGYTF
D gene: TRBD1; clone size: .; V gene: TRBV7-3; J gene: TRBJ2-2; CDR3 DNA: TGTGCCAGCAGCACGCCGGACAGGGGGCAAACCGGGGAGCTGTTTTTT; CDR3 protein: CASSTPDRGQTGELFF
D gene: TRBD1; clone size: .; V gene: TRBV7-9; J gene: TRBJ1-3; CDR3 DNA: TGTGCCAGCAGCTCGGGGACAGGGTTCCAGGTTGGAAACACCATATATTTT; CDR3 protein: CASSSGTGFQVGNTIYF